These T cell receptor beta chains were read from a single sample in a study of molecular identifiers for immune sequencing clone quantification. TCRdb reprocessed the PCR reads with MiXCR, giving one entry per CDR3 protein. Counted here are about 40,000 distinct CDR3 sequences, approximately 18% occurring once; the ten biggest clones make up roughly 7%. The specimen was naive CD8+ T cells from blood, with Jurkat cell RNA spiked in. The receptors derive from a human donor in good health. Some libraries in this study had Jurkat cell RNA spiked in. CDR3s include the opening cysteine and the closing phenylalanine or tryptophan. The D gene is left open where the match is weak. Clone size appears in some rows only: once, few, many, or a class for an expanded clone.

V gene	J gene	clone size	D gene	CDR3 DNA	CDR3 protein
TRBV7-9	TRBJ2-1	many	NA	TGTGCCAGCACCCATCCGCTGGGTCATGAGCAGTTCTTC	CASTHPLGHEQFF
TRBV4-1	TRBJ1-4	many	NA	TGCGCCAGCAGCCAAGGGCATCCAACTAATGAAAAACTGTTTTTT	CASSQGHPTNEKLFF
TRBV28	TRBJ2-1	NA	TRBD2	TGTGCCAGCAGTGGGGGACTAGCGGGCCACCCCTACAATGAGCAGTTCTTC	CASSGGLAGHPYNEQFF
TRBV11-2	TRBJ2-1	few	TRBD2	TGTGCCAGCAGCTGGGTAGCGGGATGGGAGCAGTTCTTC	CASSWVAGWEQFF
TRBV6-5	TRBJ1-2	many	TRBD1	TGTGCCAGCACGGACAGGAACTATGGCTACACCTTC	CASTDRNYGYTF
TRBV6-1	TRBJ1-3	many	NA	TGTGCCAGCAGGGTTGGAAACACCATATATTTT	CASRVGNTIYF
TRBV27	TRBJ2-1	many	TRBD2	TGTGCCAGCAGTTTATCGTTGGGACTAGCGGGAGTTTTTGAGCAGTTCTTC	CASSLSLGLAGVFEQFF
TRBV19	TRBJ2-1	few	TRBD2	TGTGCCAGTAGTGTAGCGGGAGACTCCTACAATGAGCAGTTCTTC	CASSVAGDSYNEQFF
TRBV11-2	TRBJ2-5	many	NA	TGTGCCAGCAGCCAAAGCTTACAAGAGACCCAGTACTTC	CASSQSLQETQYF
TRBV15	TRBJ2-6	many	NA	TGTGCCACCAGCAGAGATCGGGGTAGTCCCTCTGGGGCCAACGTCCTGACTTTC	CATSRDRGSPSGANVLTF
TRBV6-2/TRBV6-3	TRBJ1-1	many	NA	TGTGCCAGCAGCTCCCGGTGGGAGGCTGAAGCTTTCTTT	CASSSRWEAEAFF
TRBV19	TRBJ2-2	few	TRBD2	TGTGCCAGTACTTCTACTAGCGGGACATACACCGGGGAGCTGTTTTTT	CASTSTSGTYTGELFF
TRBV20-1	TRBJ2-3	many	NA	TGCAGTGCTAGAGTATGGGTCGTGGGCACAGATACGCAGTATTTT	CSARVWVVGTDTQYF
TRBV5-1	TRBJ1-1	many	NA	TGCGCCAGCAGCCCCTGGGCCCTGGACACTGAAGCTTTCTTT	CASSPWALDTEAFF
TRBV5-1	TRBJ2-1	many	TRBD1	TGCGCCAGCAGCTTGATGGGACAGGCGCCTAATGAGCAGTTCTTC	CASSLMGQAPNEQFF
TRBV28	TRBJ2-7	few	TRBD2	TGTGCCAGCAGTTTCTACTTAGCGGGAGTAGGCGAGCAGTACTTC	CASSFYLAGVGEQYF
TRBV6-2/TRBV6-3	TRBJ2-7	many	NA	TGTGCCAGCACCTACTCTAGTCCCTACGAGCAGTACTTC	CASTYSSPYEQYF
TRBV7-9	TRBJ2-1	NA	TRBD2	TGTGCCAGCAGCTCCGGGACTAGCGGGAGGGGCTCCTACAATGAGCAGTTCTTC	CASSSGTSGRGSYNEQFF
TRBV5-6	TRBJ2-7	NA	NA	TGTGCCAGCAGCTTTGAAGGGGTTTACGAGCAGTACTTC	CASSFEGVYEQYF
TRBV9	TRBJ2-2	NA	TRBD1	TGTGCCAGCAGCATTCAAGGGGGGACAGGGGGCCCCAACACCGGGGAGCTGTTTTTT	CASSIQGGTGGPNTGELFF
TRBV6-5	TRBJ2-7	NA	NA	TGTGCCAGCAGTCCCCGACGGCACGAGCAGTACTTC	CASSPRRHEQYF
TRBV6-2/TRBV6-3	TRBJ2-1	many	TRBD2	TGTGCCAGCAGTTACTCGGGAATCTCGCGGACTAGTAGTAGAAATGAGCAGTTCTTC	CASSYSGISRTSSRNEQFF
TRBV29-1	TRBJ2-1	many	NA	TGCAGCGTTGAAGATCGCGTCATTTCCAATGAGCAGTTCTTC	CSVEDRVISNEQFF
TRBV20-1	TRBJ2-7	many	NA	TGCAGTGCTAGAGGAAGGAGGCTACACCCATTAGGGTACGAGCAGTACTTC	CSARGRRLHPLGYEQYF
TRBV7-9	TRBJ2-5	many	TRBD1	TGTGCCAGCAGCTTTTTAGGACAGGGCCCAGAGACCCAGTACTTC	CASSFLGQGPETQYF
TRBV6-6	TRBJ2-7	NA	NA	TGTGCCAGCAGTGATCTGGGGCCCATCTATGAACAGTACTTC	CASSDLGPIYEQYF
TRBV14	TRBJ2-5	many	NA	TGTGCCAGCAGCCAATGGATCCAAGAGACCCAGTACTTC	CASSQWIQETQYF
TRBV7-6	TRBJ2-3	many	NA	TGTGCCAGCAGCTTAGAGGTGGGGGCAGATACGCAGTATTTT	CASSLEVGADTQYF
TRBV7-2	TRBJ2-7	NA	NA	TGTGCTGTCCAGGAGACCGCCTACGAGCAGTACTTC	CAVQETAYEQYF
TRBV6-2/TRBV6-3	TRBJ2-1	many	NA	TGTGCCAGCAGCGAACCTGGGGGCAATGAGCAGTTCTTC	CASSEPGGNEQFF
TRBV12-3/TRBV12-4	TRBJ2-3	many	TRBD1	TGTGCCAGCAGTCAAACAGGGGGCGTCGATACGCAGTATTTT	CASSQTGGVDTQYF
TRBV7-9	TRBJ2-1	NA	NA	TGTGCCAGCAGCTTAGGGTGGGGGACAAGCGATGAGCAGTTCTTC	CASSLGWGTSDEQFF
TRBV15	TRBJ2-7	many	NA	TGTGCCACCAGCCCCGACCGGTCCTACGAGCAGTACTTC	CATSPDRSYEQYF
TRBV9	TRBJ2-5	many	NA	TGTGCCAGCAGCGTAGAAGGGACACAACAAGAGACCCAGTACTTC	CASSVEGTQQETQYF
TRBV5-1	TRBJ2-6	many	NA	TGCGCCAGCAGCTTGGAAATTCGGCGGCAGGGGAGCTCTGGGGCCAACGTCCTGACTTTC	CASSLEIRRQGSSGANVLTF